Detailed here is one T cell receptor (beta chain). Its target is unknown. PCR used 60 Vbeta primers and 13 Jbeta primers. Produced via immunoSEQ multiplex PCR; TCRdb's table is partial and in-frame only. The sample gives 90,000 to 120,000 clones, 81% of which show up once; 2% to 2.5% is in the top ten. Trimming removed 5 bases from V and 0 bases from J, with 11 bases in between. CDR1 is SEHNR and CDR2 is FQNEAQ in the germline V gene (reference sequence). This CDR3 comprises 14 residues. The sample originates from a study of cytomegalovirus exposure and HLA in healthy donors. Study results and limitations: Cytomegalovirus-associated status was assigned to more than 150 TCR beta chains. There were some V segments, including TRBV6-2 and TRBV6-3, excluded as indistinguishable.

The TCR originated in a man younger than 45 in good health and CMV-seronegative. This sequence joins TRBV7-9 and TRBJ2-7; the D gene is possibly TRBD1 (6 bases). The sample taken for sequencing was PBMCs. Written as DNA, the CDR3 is TGTGCCAGCAGCCCCACGGGACACTCCTACGAGCAGTACTTC. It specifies CASSPTGHSYEQYF.